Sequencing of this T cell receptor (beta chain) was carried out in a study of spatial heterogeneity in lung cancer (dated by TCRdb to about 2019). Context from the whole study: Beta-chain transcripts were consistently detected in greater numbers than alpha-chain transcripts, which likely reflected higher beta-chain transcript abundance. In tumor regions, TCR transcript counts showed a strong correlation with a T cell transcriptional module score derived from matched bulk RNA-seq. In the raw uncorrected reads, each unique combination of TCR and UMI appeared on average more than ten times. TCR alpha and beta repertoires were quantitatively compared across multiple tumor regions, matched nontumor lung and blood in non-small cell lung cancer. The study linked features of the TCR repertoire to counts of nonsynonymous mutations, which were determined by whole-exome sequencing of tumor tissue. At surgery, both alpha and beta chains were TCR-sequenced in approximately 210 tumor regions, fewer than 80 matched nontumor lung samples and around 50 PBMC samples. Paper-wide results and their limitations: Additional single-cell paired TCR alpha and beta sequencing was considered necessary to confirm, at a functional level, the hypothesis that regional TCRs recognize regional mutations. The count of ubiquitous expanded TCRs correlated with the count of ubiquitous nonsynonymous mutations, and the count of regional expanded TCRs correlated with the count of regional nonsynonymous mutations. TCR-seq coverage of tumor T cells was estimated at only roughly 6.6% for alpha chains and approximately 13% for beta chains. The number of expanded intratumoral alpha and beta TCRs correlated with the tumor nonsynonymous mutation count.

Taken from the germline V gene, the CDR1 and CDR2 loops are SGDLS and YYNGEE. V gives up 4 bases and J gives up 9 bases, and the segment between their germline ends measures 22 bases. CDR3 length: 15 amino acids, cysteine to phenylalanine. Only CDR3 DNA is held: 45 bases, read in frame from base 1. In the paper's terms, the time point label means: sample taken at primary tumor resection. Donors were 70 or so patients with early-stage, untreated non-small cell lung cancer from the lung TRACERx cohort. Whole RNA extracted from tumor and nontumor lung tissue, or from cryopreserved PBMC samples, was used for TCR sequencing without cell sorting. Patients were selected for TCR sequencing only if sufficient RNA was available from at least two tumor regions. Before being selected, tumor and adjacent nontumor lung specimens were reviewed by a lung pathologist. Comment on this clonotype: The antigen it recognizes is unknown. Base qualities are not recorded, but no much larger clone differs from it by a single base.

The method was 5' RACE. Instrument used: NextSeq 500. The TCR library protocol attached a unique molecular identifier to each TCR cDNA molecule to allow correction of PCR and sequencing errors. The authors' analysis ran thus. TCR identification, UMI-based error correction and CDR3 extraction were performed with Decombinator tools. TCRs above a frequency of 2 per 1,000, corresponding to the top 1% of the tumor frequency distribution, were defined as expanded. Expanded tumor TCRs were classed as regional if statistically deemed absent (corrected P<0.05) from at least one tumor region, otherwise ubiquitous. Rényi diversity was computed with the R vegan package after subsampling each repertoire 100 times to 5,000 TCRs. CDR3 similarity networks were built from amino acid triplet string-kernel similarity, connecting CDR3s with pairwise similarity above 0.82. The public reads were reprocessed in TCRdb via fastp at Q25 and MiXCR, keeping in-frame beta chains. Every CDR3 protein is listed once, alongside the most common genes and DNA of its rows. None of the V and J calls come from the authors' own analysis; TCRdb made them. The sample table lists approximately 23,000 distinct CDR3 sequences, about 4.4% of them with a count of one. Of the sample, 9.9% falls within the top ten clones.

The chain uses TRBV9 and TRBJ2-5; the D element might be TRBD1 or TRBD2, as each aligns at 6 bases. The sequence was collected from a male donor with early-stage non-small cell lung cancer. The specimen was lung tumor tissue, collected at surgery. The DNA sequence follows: TGTGCCAGCAGCTTCTTGGACGCGGAAGGGGGGTCCCAGTACTTC. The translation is CASSFLDAEGGSQYF. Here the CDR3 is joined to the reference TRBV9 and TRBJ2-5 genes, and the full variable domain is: DSGVTQTPKHLITATGQRVTLRCSPRSGDLSVYWYQQSLDQGLQFLIQYYNGEERAKGNILERFSAQQFPDLHSELNLSSLELGDSALYFCASSFLDAEGGSQYFGPGTRLLVL.